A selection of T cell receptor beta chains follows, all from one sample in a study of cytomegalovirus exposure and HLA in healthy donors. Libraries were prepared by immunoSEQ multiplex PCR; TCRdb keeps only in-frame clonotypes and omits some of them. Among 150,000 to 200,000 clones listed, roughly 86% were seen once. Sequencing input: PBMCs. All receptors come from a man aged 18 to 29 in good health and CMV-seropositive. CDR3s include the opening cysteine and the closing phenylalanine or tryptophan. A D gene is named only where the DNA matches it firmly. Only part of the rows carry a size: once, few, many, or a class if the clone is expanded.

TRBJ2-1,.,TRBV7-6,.,CASSLHFEGDEQFF,TGTGCCAGCAGCTTACATTTTGAGGGGGATGAGCAGTTCTTC
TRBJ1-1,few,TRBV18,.,CASSPSGDTEAFF,TGTGCCAGCTCACCATCCGGGGACACTGAAGCTTTCTTT
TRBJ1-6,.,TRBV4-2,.,CASSQPGGGSSPLHF,TGTGCCAGCAGCCAACCCGGGGGGGGGAGTTCACCCCTCCACTTT
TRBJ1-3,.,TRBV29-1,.,CSAVASVRSGNTIYF,TGCAGCGCCGTGGCTTCCGTTCGCTCTGGAAACACCATATATTTT
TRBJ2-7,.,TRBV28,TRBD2,CASGGSNEQYF,TGTGCCAGCGGCGGGAGCAACGAGCAGTACTTC
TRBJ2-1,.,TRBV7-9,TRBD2,CASSLGGSGHSYNEQFF,TGTGCCAGCAGCTTAGGGGGTAGCGGGCATTCCTACAATGAGCAGTTCTTC
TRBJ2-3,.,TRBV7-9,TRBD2,CASSGGLAGGADTQYF,TGTGCCAGCAGCGGAGGTCTAGCGGGAGGGGCAGATACGCAGTATTTT
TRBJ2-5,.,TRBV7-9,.,CASSFGQPGEETQYF,TGTGCCAGCAGCTTCGGACAGCCCGGGGAGGAGACCCAGTACTTC
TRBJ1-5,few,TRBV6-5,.,CASSPDRINQPQHF,TGTGCCAGCAGCCCGGACAGAATCAATCAGCCCCAGCATTTT
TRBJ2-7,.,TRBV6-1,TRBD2,CASSEVASGRPPWRYEQYF,TGTGCCAGCAGTGAAGTTGCTAGCGGGAGGCCACCATGGAGATACGAGCAGTACTTC
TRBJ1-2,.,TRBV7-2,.,CASSLGHRLSGYTF,TGTGCCAGCAGCTTAGGTCACAGGTTATCGGGCTACACCTTC
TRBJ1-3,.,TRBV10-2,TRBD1,CASSESNPGGVGNTIYF,TGCGCCAGCAGTGAGTCGAACCCAGGGGGCGTTGGAAACACCATATATTTT
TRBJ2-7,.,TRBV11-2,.,CASSLDRRVSYEQYF,TGTGCCAGCAGCTTAGATCGGAGGGTCTCCTACGAGCAGTACTTC
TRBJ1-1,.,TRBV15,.,CATSRKLSGSGTEAFF,TGTGCCACCAGCAGAAAGCTGAGCGGGTCGGGCACTGAAGCTTTCTTT
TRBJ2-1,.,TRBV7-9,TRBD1,CASSPRQGYEQFF,TGTGCCAGCAGCCCAAGACAGGGCTATGAGCAGTTCTTC
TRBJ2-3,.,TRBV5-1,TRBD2,CASSLGGSGPDTQYF,TGCGCCAGCAGCTTGGGTGGTAGCGGGCCAGATACGCAGTATTTT
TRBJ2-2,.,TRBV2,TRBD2,CASTGTSGSGELFF,TGTGCCAGCACCGGAACTAGCGGGTCCGGGGAGCTGTTTTTT
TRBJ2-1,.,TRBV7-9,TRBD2,CASSLGGTSGRGSYNEQFF,TGTGCCAGCAGCTTAGGTGGGACTAGCGGGAGGGGGTCCTACAATGAGCAGTTCTTC
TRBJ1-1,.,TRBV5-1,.,CASSLWDTMNTEAFF,TGCGCCAGCAGCTTATGGGACACAATGAACACTGAAGCTTTCTTT
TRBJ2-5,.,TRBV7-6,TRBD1,CASSLEQGARETQYF,TGTGCCAGCAGCTTAGAGCAGGGGGCGAGGGAGACCCAGTACTTC
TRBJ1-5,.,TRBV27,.,CASSSGVQPQHF,TGTGCCAGCAGTTCAGGGGTTCAGCCCCAGCATTTT
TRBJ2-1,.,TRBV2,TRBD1,CASSVPGQVNDNEQFF,TGTGCCAGCAGTGTCCCGGGACAGGTCAACGACAATGAGCAGTTCTTC
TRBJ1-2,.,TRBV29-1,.,CSVLGGTDYGYTF,TGCAGCGTCCTCGGGGGGACCGACTATGGCTACACCTTC
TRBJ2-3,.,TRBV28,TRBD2,CASRLAGVGTDTQYF,TGTGCCAGCAGACTAGCGGGAGTGGGCACAGATACGCAGTATTTT
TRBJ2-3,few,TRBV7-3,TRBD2,CASSRSGASTDTQYF,TGTGCCAGCAGCCGTAGCGGGGCTAGCACAGATACGCAGTATTTT
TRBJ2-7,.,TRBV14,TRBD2,CASSPVIGLATYEQYF,TGTGCCAGCAGCCCAGTTATCGGACTAGCAACCTACGAGCAGTACTTC
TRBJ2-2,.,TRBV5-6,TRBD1,CASSYPAGGANTGELFF,TGTGCCAGCAGCTACCCGGCAGGGGGCGCGAACACCGGGGAGCTGTTTTTT
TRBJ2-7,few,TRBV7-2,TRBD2,CASSFNAGARSYEQYF,TGTGCCAGCAGCTTTAATGCGGGAGCCCGATCCTACGAGCAGTACTTC
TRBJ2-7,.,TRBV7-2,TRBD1,CASSLDGTGFYEQYF,TGTGCCAGCAGCTTGGATGGGACAGGGTTTTACGAGCAGTACTTC
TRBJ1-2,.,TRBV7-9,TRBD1,CASSAADRVSYGYTF,TGTGCCAGCAGCGCGGCGGACAGGGTGAGCTATGGCTACACCTTC
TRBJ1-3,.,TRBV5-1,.,CASSGGRDGNTIYF,TGCGCCAGCAGCGGAGGGAGAGATGGAAACACCATATATTTT
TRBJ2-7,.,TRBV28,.,CASSPNRWALYEQYF,TGTGCCAGCAGCCCCAATCGTTGGGCGTTGTACGAGCAGTACTTC
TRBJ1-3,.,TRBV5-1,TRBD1,CASRLDRAGNTIYF,TGCGCCAGCAGATTGGACAGGGCTGGAAACACCATATATTTT
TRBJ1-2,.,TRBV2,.,CASRTGVATRRPSNYGYTF,TGTGCCAGCAGAACGGGTGTCGCGACCCGCCGGCCCTCTAACTATGGCTACACCTTC
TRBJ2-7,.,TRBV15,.,CATSKSGSSYEQYF,TGTGCCACCAGCAAATCGGGTTCCTCCTACGAGCAGTACTTC
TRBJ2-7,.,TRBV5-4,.,CASSWGVYGGGEQYF,TGTGCCAGCAGCTGGGGGGTTTACGGGGGTGGCGAGCAGTACTTC
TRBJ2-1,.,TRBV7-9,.,CASSSGSPSDEQFF,TGTGCCAGCAGCTCAGGATCTCCCTCGGATGAGCAGTTCTTC
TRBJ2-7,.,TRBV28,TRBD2,CASSLSSGTYEQYF,TGTGCCAGCAGTTTATCCAGCGGGACCTACGAGCAGTACTTC
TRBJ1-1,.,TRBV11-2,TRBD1,CASSPTGGRTEAFF,TGTGCCAGCAGCCCCACAGGGGGCCGCACTGAAGCTTTCTTT
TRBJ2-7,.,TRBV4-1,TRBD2,CASSQVAGGFHYEQYF,TGCGCCAGCAGCCAAGTCGCGGGAGGTTTTCACTACGAGCAGTACTTC
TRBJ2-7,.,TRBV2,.,CASSDWGGKGYF,TGTGCCAGCAGTGATTGGGGCGGGAAGGGGTACTTC
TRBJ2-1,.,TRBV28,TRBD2,CASSEAGRAGNEQFF,TGTGCCAGCAGTGAAGCCGGGAGGGCCGGGAATGAGCAGTTCTTC
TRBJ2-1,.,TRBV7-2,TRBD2,CASSFLAGPGLKYNEQFF,TGTGCCAGCAGCTTCCTAGCGGGCCCCGGGCTTAAATACAATGAGCAGTTCTTC
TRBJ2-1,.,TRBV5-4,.,CASSLVTTSGEQFF,TGTGCCAGCAGCTTGGTTACGACTAGTGGTGAGCAGTTCTTC
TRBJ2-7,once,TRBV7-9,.,CASSITTYEQYF,TGTGCCAGCAGCATTACAACCTACGAGCAGTACTTC
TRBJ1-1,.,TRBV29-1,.,CSVGFAGRGTEAFF,TGCAGCGTTGGGTTCGCTGGGAGGGGCACTGAAGCTTTCTTT
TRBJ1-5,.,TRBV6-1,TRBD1,CASRETGHSQPQHF,TGTGCCAGCAGAGAGACAGGGCATTCCCAGCCCCAGCATTTT
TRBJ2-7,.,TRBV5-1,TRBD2,CASSLVVTGGYEQYF,TGCGCCAGCAGCTTGGTAGTGACGGGGGGGTACGAGCAGTACTTC
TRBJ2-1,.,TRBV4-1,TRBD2,CASSQDSLAGAYNEQFF,TGCGCCAGCAGCCAAGATAGTCTAGCGGGAGCTTACAATGAGCAGTTCTTC
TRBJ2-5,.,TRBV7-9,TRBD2,CASSLSGLAQETQYF,TGTGCCAGCAGCTTATCAGGACTAGCGCAAGAGACCCAGTACTTC